The rows below give T cell receptor beta chains drawn from one sample of a study of blood T cell repertoires in COVID-19. Assay: immunoSEQ multiplex PCR; the TCRdb copy retains only in-frame clones and omits some. This table holds some 150,000 clones, 60% to 80% found once. Source material: peripheral blood. The receptors stem from a woman between 50 and 59 years old with active or convalescent COVID-19. The CDR3 runs from the conserved cysteine through the conserved F or W. D genes are given only for firm matches. The listing skips clone size in some rows; elsewhere it reads once, few, many or a size class.

NA,TRBJ2-7,TRBV5-1,NA,CASSLGAVDWGEQYF,TGCGCCAGCAGCTTGGGGGCAGTGGACTGGGGCGAGCAGTACTTC
TRBD1,TRBJ1-2,TRBV5-1,NA,CASSSGLGTAPYGYTF,TGCGCCAGCAGCTCAGGCCTTGGGACAGCCCCATATGGCTACACCTTC
NA,TRBJ2-2,TRBV6-2/TRBV6-3,NA,CASSREPWGNTGELFF,TGTGCCAGCAGCCGGGAGCCGTGGGGGAACACCGGGGAGCTGTTTTTT
NA,TRBJ2-7,TRBV5-8,few,CASSPWGVSSYEQYF,TGTGCCAGCAGCCCGTGGGGGGTTAGCTCCTACGAGCAGTACTTC
NA,TRBJ1-1,TRBV3-1/TRBV3-2,once,CASSQAEGTEAFF,TGTGCCAGCAGCCAAGCGGAGGGCACTGAAGCTTTCTTT
TRBD1,TRBJ1-1,TRBV7-2,NA,CASSPRDSNTEAFF,TGTGCCAGCAGCCCCCGGGACAGCAACACTGAAGCTTTCTTT
TRBD1,TRBJ1-6,TRBV6-1,NA,CASSELGQYNSPLHF,TGTGCCAGCAGTGAACTGGGACAGTATAATTCACCCCTCCACTTT
NA,TRBJ1-2,TRBV4-3,NA,CASSQDWQGGYTF,TGCGCCAGCAGCCAAGATTGGCAGGGTGGCTACACCTTC
NA,TRBJ2-2,TRBV7-8,few,CAVRDTNTGELFF,TGTGCCGTCCGGGACACGAACACCGGGGAGCTGTTTTTT
TRBD2,TRBJ2-2,TRBV4-3,NA,CASSPGSGTNTGELFF,TGCGCCAGCAGCCCCGGAAGCGGGACGAACACCGGGGAGCTGTTTTTT
TRBD1,TRBJ1-6,TRBV6-5,NA,CASSFDRGGNSPLHF,TGTGCCAGCAGTTTTGACAGGGGCGGGAATTCACCCCTCCACTTT
NA,TRBJ2-6,TRBV19,few,CASSFGQSPGANVLTF,TGTGCCAGTAGTTTTGGACAGTCCCCTGGGGCCAACGTCCTGACTTTC
TRBD1,TRBJ2-5,TRBV24-1,once,CATSDPGQGKGETQYF,TGTGCCACCAGTGACCCGGGACAGGGAAAGGGAGAGACCCAGTACTTC
TRBD1,TRBJ1-3,TRBV4-3,NA,CASSPGQGRNTIYF,TGCGCCAGCAGCCCCGGACAGGGAAGAAACACCATATATTTT
NA,TRBJ2-7,TRBV24-1,NA,CATSREASYEQYF,TGTGCCACCAGTCGGGAAGCCTCCTACGAGCAGTACTTC
TRBD2,TRBJ2-7,TRBV3-1/TRBV3-2,NA,CASSVGLAGFYEQYF,TGTGCCAGCAGCGTGGGACTAGCGGGATTCTACGAGCAGTACTTC
NA,TRBJ1-1,TRBV7-3,few,CASSPGGVMTEAFF,TGTGCCAGCAGCCCCGGAGGGGTCATGACTGAAGCTTTCTTT
TRBD2,TRBJ2-5,TRBV5-4,once,CASTSRLAGRETQYF,TGTGCCAGCACCTCACGACTAGCGGGACGAGAGACCCAGTACTTC
TRBD2,TRBJ2-3,TRBV9,NA,CASSVGVTSGGAGTDTQYF,TGTGCCAGCAGCGTAGGTGTGACTAGCGGGGGGGCCGGCACAGATACGCAGTATTTT
TRBD2,TRBJ2-7,TRBV9,NA,CASSRTSGAAYEQYF,TGTGCCAGCAGTCGGACTAGCGGGGCTGCCTACGAGCAGTACTTC
TRBD1,TRBJ1-4,TRBV19,NA,CASSMGTGNEKLFF,TGTGCCAGTAGTATGGGGACAGGGAATGAAAAACTGTTTTTT
TRBD2,TRBJ2-2,TRBV6-2/TRBV6-3,NA,CASSYSITSGGQLFF,TGTGCCAGCAGTTACTCGATAACTAGCGGGGGCCAGCTGTTTTTT
NA,TRBJ2-3,TRBV7-6,NA,CASSTFSTDTQYF,TGTGCCAGCAGTACATTCAGCACAGATACGCAGTATTTT
TRBD1,TRBJ2-2,TRBV3-1/TRBV3-2,NA,CASSPGDRANTGELFF,TGTGCCAGCAGCCCCGGGGACAGGGCGAACACCGGGGAGCTGTTTTTT
NA,TRBJ1-4,TRBV27,NA,CASSLSTGGQGKLFF,TGTGCCAGCAGTTTATCGACGGGGGGGCAGGGGAAACTGTTTTTT
NA,TRBJ1-3,TRBV18,NA,CASSSGQLSGNTIYF,TGTGCCAGCTCGTCTGGGCAGCTCTCTGGAAACACCATATATTTT
NA,TRBJ2-1,TRBV19,once,CASSNLLRDKAEQFF,TGTGCCAGTAGTAACCTCCTTAGGGACAAGGCTGAGCAGTTCTTC
NA,TRBJ2-3,TRBV9,NA,CASGGPRGTDTQYF,TGTGCCAGCGGGGGCCCAAGGGGCACAGATACGCAGTATTTT
TRBD2,TRBJ2-4,TRBV28,few,CASSLSSGRPEAKNIQYF,TGTGCCAGCAGTTTATCTAGCGGGAGACCTGAAGCCAAAAACATTCAGTACTTC
TRBD1,TRBJ1-5,TRBV6-5,NA,CASEGGGGQPQHF,TGTGCCAGCGAAGGAGGGGGCGGTCAGCCCCAGCATTTT
TRBD1,TRBJ1-4,TRBV4-3,NA,CASSQEPTGARNEKLFF,TGCGCCAGCAGCCAAGAACCTACAGGGGCCCGAAATGAAAAACTGTTTTTT
TRBD1,TRBJ1-2,TRBV5-6,NA,CASLTGTGSYGYTF,TGTGCCAGCTTAACCGGGACAGGGTCCTATGGCTACACCTTC
TRBD2,TRBJ2-1,TRBV5-1,NA,CASSLSSGRGNEQFF,TGCGCCAGCAGCTTGTCGAGCGGGAGGGGTAATGAGCAGTTCTTC
NA,TRBJ1-2,TRBV10-3,many,CAISEPRQPYGYTF,TGTGCCATCAGTGAGCCCCGACAGCCCTATGGCTACACCTTC
TRBD1,TRBJ2-2,TRBV11-3,once,CASSSQGAGNTGELFF,TGTGCCAGCAGCTCCCAGGGGGCGGGAAACACCGGGGAGCTGTTTTTT
TRBD1,TRBJ1-5,TRBV5-5,NA,CASSLTGDQPQHF,TGTGCCAGCAGCTTGACAGGGGACCAGCCCCAGCATTTT
NA,TRBJ1-6,TRBV7-8,NA,CASTVGGDNSPLHF,TGTGCCAGCACCGTGGGGGGGGACAATTCACCCCTCCACTTT
NA,TRBJ1-3,TRBV7-2,NA,CASSQISGNTIYF,TGTGCCAGCAGCCAGATCTCTGGAAACACCATATATTTT
NA,TRBJ2-4,TRBV7-9,few,CASSLGATGESIQYF,TGTGCCAGCAGCCTAGGGGCCACGGGGGAAAGCATTCAGTACTTC
NA,TRBJ1-1,TRBV6-1,NA,CASSDQVGVEAFF,TGTGCCAGCAGTGACCAGGTGGGAGTTGAAGCTTTCTTT
TRBD1,TRBJ1-5,TRBV2,NA,CASSSGTGVQPQHF,TGTGCCAGCAGTTCCGGGACAGGGGTCCAGCCCCAGCATTTT
NA,TRBJ1-1,TRBV19,few,CASSQGPQGLAFF,TGTGCCAGTAGCCAGGGCCCCCAGGGTCTTGCTTTCTTT
TRBD2,TRBJ2-1,TRBV7-9,NA,CATRTSGYNEQFF,TGTGCCACCCGGACTAGCGGATACAATGAGCAGTTCTTC
TRBD1,TRBJ1-3,TRBV19,NA,CASSISGQGASGNTIYF,TGTGCCAGTAGTATTTCGGGACAGGGAGCCTCTGGAAACACCATATATTTT
NA,TRBJ2-7,TRBV7-2,NA,CASSSTGMGGEQYF,TGTGCCAGCAGCTCTACGGGGATGGGAGGCGAGCAGTACTTC